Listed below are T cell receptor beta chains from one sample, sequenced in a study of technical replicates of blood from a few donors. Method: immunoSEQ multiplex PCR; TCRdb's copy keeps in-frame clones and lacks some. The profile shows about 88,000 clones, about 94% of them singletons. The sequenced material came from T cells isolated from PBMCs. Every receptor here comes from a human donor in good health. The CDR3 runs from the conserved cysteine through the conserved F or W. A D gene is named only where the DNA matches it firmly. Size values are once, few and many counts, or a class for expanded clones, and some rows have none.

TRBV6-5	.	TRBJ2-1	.	TGTGCCAGCAGTTACTCGGGGACTGATGGATACAATGAGCAGTTCTTC	CASSYSGTDGYNEQFF
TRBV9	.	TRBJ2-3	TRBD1	TGTGCCAGCAGCGCCGCCGAGGGGACAGGGGAATCAGATACGCAGTATTTT	CASSAAEGTGESDTQYF
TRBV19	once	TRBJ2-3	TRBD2	TGTGCCACCAGGCCGGGACTAGCTACAGATACGCAGTATTTT	CATRPGLATDTQYF
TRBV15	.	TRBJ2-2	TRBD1	TGTGCCACCAACCAAGTTATTTCAGGGGGTGGGGAGCTGTTTTTT	CATNQVISGGGELFF
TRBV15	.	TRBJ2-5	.	TGTGCCACCAGCAGTTCTTCAAGCGGACAGAAAGAGACCCAGTACTTC	CATSSSSSGQKETQYF
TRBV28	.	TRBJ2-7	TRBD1	TGTGCCAGCAGTGCAAGACAGGGCGGCTCCTACGAGCAGTACTTC	CASSARQGGSYEQYF
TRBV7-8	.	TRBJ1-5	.	TGTGCCAGCAGCTTACACGAAGTCGGGAATCAGCCCCAGCATTTT	CASSLHEVGNQPQHF
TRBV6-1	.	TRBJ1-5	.	TGTGCCAGCAGTGAATTGTCTATCTTTCACAATCAGCCCCAGCATTTT	CASSELSIFHNQPQHF
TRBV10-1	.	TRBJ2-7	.	TGCGCCAGCGGCCCCTCTCCTTACGAGCAGTACTTC	CASGPSPYEQYF
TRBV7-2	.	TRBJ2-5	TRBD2	TGTGCCAGCAGCTTAGGGGGACTAGCGGGAGGAGAGACCCAGTACTTC	CASSLGGLAGGETQYF
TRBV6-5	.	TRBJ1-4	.	TGTGCCAGCAGTTACGTACGGGGAACTAATGAAAAACTGTTTTTT	CASSYVRGTNEKLFF
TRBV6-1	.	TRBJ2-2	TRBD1	TGTGCCAGCATGGGACAGGTCAACACCGGGGAGCTGTTTTTT	CASMGQVNTGELFF
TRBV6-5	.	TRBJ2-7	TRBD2	TGTGCCAGCAGCCCTCCGGGACTAGCGACGAGGGAGCAGTACTTC	CASSPPGLATREQYF
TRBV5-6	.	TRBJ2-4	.	TGTGCCAGCAGCTTGGATCCAGGGCCAGAAGATCCCTTC	CASSLDPGPEDPF
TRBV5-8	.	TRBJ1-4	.	TGTGCCAGCAGACATGGTAAGGGGTGCAATGGTGAAAAACTGTTTTTT	CASRHGKGCNGEKLFF
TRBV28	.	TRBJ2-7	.	TGTGCCAGCAGTTCCCCGGGGGGCCCCGGGGGCCATTGGAAGCAGTACTTC	CASSSPGGPGGHWKQYF
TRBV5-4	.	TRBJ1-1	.	TGTGCCAGCAGCTTGGCAGGGGCGGGGAACACTGAAGCTTTCTTT	CASSLAGAGNTEAFF
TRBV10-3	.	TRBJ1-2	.	TGTGCCATCAGCCCCTGGTCAGGGTTCAACTATGGCTACACCTTC	CAISPWSGFNYGYTF
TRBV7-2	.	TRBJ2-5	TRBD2	TGTGCCAGCAGCCAAAGCGGGACCCCCCAAGAGACCCAGTACTTC	CASSQSGTPQETQYF
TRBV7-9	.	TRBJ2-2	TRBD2	TGTGCCAGCAGCCGGCTAGCGGGAGGGCCTTGGACCGGGGAGCTGTTTTTT	CASSRLAGGPWTGELFF
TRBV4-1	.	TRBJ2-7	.	TGCGCCAGCAGCCAAGGAATACCGGGTAGCATTTCGGTCTACGAGCAGTACTTC	CASSQGIPGSISVYEQYF
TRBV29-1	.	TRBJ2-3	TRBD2	TGCAGCGGTACCGGACGAGCGGGAGATACTGCAGATACGCAGTATTTT	CSGTGRAGDTADTQYF
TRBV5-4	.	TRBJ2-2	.	TGTGCCAGCAGCTTGGATGTAACAGGGAGGGACACCGGGGAGCTGTTTTTT	CASSLDVTGRDTGELFF
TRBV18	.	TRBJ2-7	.	TGTGCCAGCTCACGCCTAGACCTCCACTTCGGAGGCTCCTACGAGCAGTACTTC	CASSRLDLHFGGSYEQYF
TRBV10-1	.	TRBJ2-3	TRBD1	TGCGCCAGCAGTGGGGACAGCGGTTCTCTCACAGATACGCAGTATTTT	CASSGDSGSLTDTQYF
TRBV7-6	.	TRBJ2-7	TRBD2	TGTGCCAGCAGCCCTAACCCAACCGGGACTAGTTTTTTGTACGAGCAGTACTTC	CASSPNPTGTSFLYEQYF
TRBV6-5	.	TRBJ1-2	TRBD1	TGTGCCAGCTACCGGACAGGAACCTTGCGTGGCTACACCTTC	CASYRTGTLRGYTF
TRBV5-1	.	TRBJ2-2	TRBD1	TGCGCCAGCAGGTTAACAGGGGACACCGGGGAGCTGTTTTTT	CASRLTGDTGELFF
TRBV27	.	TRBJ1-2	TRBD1	TGTGCCAGCAGTATGATGGGACAGCTTAACTATGGCTACACCTTC	CASSMMGQLNYGYTF
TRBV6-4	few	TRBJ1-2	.	TGTGCCAGCAGTGACTCCGTCGGGGGCTACACCTTC	CASSDSVGGYTF
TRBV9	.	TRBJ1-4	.	TGTGCCAGCAGTGTAGGCTCACCGAGGGATGAAAAACTGTTTTTT	CASSVGSPRDEKLFF
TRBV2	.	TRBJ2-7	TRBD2	TGTGCCCTAAAGGGGTTGGCTAGCGGGGAGGACTACGAGCAGTACTTC	CALKGLASGEDYEQYF
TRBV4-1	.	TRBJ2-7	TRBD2	TGCGCCAGCAGCCAAGTAGCAGCGAGCGGGAGTCCCTACGAGCAGTACTTC	CASSQVAASGSPYEQYF
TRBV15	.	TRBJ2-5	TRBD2	TGTGCCACCAGCAGGGGCTTAGCGGGAGACCAAGAGACCCAGTACTTC	CATSRGLAGDQETQYF
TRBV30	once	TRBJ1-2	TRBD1	TGTGCCTCAGAAACAAAACAGGGGAATGGCTACACCTTC	CASETKQGNGYTF
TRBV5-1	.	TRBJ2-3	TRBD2	TGCGCCAGCAGCTTGGACGGCGGGAGGGCAAACACAGATACGCAGTATTTT	CASSLDGGRANTDTQYF
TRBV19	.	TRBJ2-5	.	TGTGCCAGTAGTAGACAGGTCCGGGGGACCCAGTACTTC	CASSRQVRGTQYF
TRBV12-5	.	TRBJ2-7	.	TGTGCTAGTGGTGAGGGACTCCCGGTTGAGCAGTACTTC	CASGEGLPVEQYF
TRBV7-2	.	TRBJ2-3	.	TGTGCCAGCAGCTTTCCTCCACTCACGCAGTATTTT	CASSFPPLTQYF
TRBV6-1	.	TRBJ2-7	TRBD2	TGTGCCAGCAAAGATTCCGGGACTAAGCCCTACGAGCAGTACTTC	CASKDSGTKPYEQYF
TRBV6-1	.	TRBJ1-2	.	TGTGCCAGCAGTGAAAGCAGGGTTGGGGGCTACACCTTC	CASSESRVGGYTF
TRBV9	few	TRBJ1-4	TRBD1	TGTGCCAGCAGCGCCCACCTGGGACAGCCAACTAATGAAAAACTGTTTTTT	CASSAHLGQPTNEKLFF
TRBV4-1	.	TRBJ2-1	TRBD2	TGCGCCAGCAGCCAAGCGGGACTAGCGGGGTACAATGAGCAGTTCTTC	CASSQAGLAGYNEQFF
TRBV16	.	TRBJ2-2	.	TGTGCCAGCAGCCAACGAGAGACCGGGGAGCTGTTTTTT	CASSQRETGELFF
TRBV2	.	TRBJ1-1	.	TGTGCCAGCAGTGACACAGAAATGAACACTGAAGCTTTCTTT	CASSDTEMNTEAFF
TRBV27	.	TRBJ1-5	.	TGTGCCAGCAGTTTGAGTCAGCCCCAGCATTTT	CASSLSQPQHF
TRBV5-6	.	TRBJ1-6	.	TGTGCCAGCAGCTTTGGCTATTCACCCCTCCACTTT	CASSFGYSPLHF
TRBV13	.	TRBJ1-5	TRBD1	TGTGCCAGCAGCTCCCGACAGGGACGTCAGCCCCAGCATTTT	CASSSRQGRQPQHF
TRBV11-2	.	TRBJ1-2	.	TGTGCCAGCAGCCGGGATACAGGGACCTATGGCTACACCTTC	CASSRDTGTYGYTF
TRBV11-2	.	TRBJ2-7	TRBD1	TGTGCCAGCAGCTTAGATAGGACAGGGTTCGACGAGCAGTACTTC	CASSLDRTGFDEQYF
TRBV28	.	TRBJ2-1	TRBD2	TGTGCCAGCAGCTTACTAGCGGGAGGGCCTTACAATGAGCAGTTCTTC	CASSLLAGGPYNEQFF
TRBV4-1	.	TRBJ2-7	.	TGCGCCAGCAGCCAAGATCGCGGGGCGCGGAATAGGTACGAGCAGTACTTC	CASSQDRGARNRYEQYF
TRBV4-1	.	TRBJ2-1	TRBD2	TGCGCCAGCAGCCAAGGGGGGGGATCCAGTGTTTTGACTCGCAATGAGCAGTTCTTC	CASSQGGGSSVLTRNEQFF
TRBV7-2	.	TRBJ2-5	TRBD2	TGTGCCAGCAGCTTACTGGCGGGGGTCAGAGAGACCCAGTACTTC	CASSLLAGVRETQYF
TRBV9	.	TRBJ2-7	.	TGTGCCAGCAGCGTGAGCTGGGACACCTCCTACGAGCAGTACTTC	CASSVSWDTSYEQYF
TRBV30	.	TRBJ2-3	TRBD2	TGTGCCACCCGAGGGGGGCGGGGGGGGGTCTCCACAGATACGCAGTATTTT	CATRGGRGGVSTDTQYF